A single sample is the source of the 28 T cell receptor beta chains below, sequenced in a study of blood T cell repertoires in COVID-19. Measured with immunoSEQ multiplex PCR; TCRdb has only the in-frame clones, and not every one. The table records under 300,000 clones, around nine tenths of them present only once. Material for sequencing was PBMCs or T cells enriched from blood (not recorded which). All receptors come from a woman aged 40-49 years who had been exposed to COVID-19.

This clone was counted a few times. The chain joins TRBV28 to TRBJ2-7; 8 bases are shared with TRBD2. The CDR3 extends over 15 amino acids. Looked up from germline, CDR1 is MDHEN and CDR2 is SYDVKM. V shed 6 bases and J 4 bases; nucleotides not matched to a gene: 11. CDR3 sequence reads: CASSPGGVKEYEQYF. The CDR3 DNA follows: TGTGCCAGCAGCCCCGGGGGGGTAAAGGAGTACGAGCAGTACTTC.

The V and J genes are TRBV18 and TRBJ1-1; D is undetermined. This CDR3 region has 12 residues. CDR1 and CDR2 (germline): KGHSH, LQKENI. The V end was cut by 3 bases, the J end by 1 base, with 3 bases between. CDR3 in DNA: TGTGCCAGCTCACCCTCGAACACTGAAGCTTTCTTT. Protein product: CASSPSNTEAFF.

In regard to this clone: In the same sample, other DNA sequences code for this CDR3. The chain is built from TRBV18 and TRBJ1-1; tentative D call: TRBD1 (5 bases). CDR3 length equals 14 residues. V was clipped by 6 bases and J by 3 bases, with 14 bases between them. The germline gives CDR1 KGHSH, CDR2 LQKENI. This chain's CDR3 is CASSPSPGYTEAFF. The CDR3 nucleotides are TGTGCCAGCTCCCCGTCCCCAGGGTACACTGAAGCTTTCTTT.

This clone was recorded once. The chain couples TRBV7-9 to TRBJ1-2; no firm D call. In germline, CDR1 is SEHNR, CDR2 FQNEAQ (reference sequence). The CDR3 totals 15 residues. The V end was cut by 1 base, the J end by 6 bases, with 15 bases between. The CDR3 coding sequence is TGTGCCAGCAGCTTAGGCGGGGTCCCCTCCCATGGCTACACCTTC. This sequence encodes CASSLGGVPSHGYTF.

The chain joins TRBV5-6 to TRBJ2-7; D is possibly TRBD2 (5 bases). CDR1 and CDR2 from the germline V gene are SGHDT and YYEEEE. The CDR3 is 16 residues long. Deletions cut 0 bases from V and 2 bases from J, with 15 bases between. The CDR3 DNA is TGTGCCAGCAGCTTGGGTCGGAGGCCCAGCCCCTACGAGCAGTACTTC. Translating it yields CASSLGRRPSPYEQYF.

The chain links TRBV21-1 to TRBJ2-1; TRBD2 reflects the table's D call only, with no check against the DNA. TRBV21-1 is flagged as a pseudogene. The CDR3 sequence is 17 residues long. The chain's CDR3 is CASSKVALPTPYNEQFF. The CDR3 DNA sequence: TGTGCCAGCAGCAAAGTCGCTCTACCAACCCCCTACAATGAGCAGTTCTTC.

This chain joins TRBV6-5 and TRBJ1-1; 8 nucleotides line up with TRBD1. This CDR3 has 13 amino acids. The V gene's germline CDR1 is MNHEY and CDR2 SVGAGI. With 8 bases clipped from V and 4 bases from J, the junction kept 6 bases outside the gene matches. CDR3 nucleotides: TGTGCCAGCGGCTCGACAGGGGCCACTGAAGCTTTCTTT. It yields the protein CASGSTGATEAFF.

The V and J genes are TRBV6-5 and TRBJ1-3; 7 bases are a match to TRBD1. Germline trimming cut 4 bases from V and 2 bases from J; bases unmatched to any gene: 5. CDR1 and CDR2 from the germline V gene are MNHEY and SVGAGI. The CDR3 covers 15 residues. The CDR3 loop reads CASSSEGAPGNTIYF. CDR3 nucleotide sequence: TGTGCCAGCAGTTCCGAGGGGGCTCCTGGAAACACCATATATTTT.

This sequence joins TRBV7-2 and TRBJ1-4; D gene ambiguous. V lost 3 bases, J lost 5 bases, and 10 bases lay in between. The CDR3 spans 14 residues. Germline assignment: CDR1 SGHTA and CDR2 FQGNSA. As DNA, the CDR3 is TGTGCCAGCAGCTTTAGACGGAGCAATGAAAAACTGTTTTTT. Translation gives CASSFRRSNEKLFF.

This clone was detected a few times. The gene calls are TRBV20-1 and TRBJ1-4; 8 nucleotides align to TRBD1. The V gene's germline CDR1 is DFQATT and CDR2 SNEGSKA (reference sequence). The CDR3 contains 16 residues. The V segment lost 3 bases and the J segment 8 bases; nucleotides outside the gene matches: 14. In DNA, the CDR3 is TGCAGTGCTAGTGTAAAACAGGGGGTCGTGCTGGAAAAACTGTTTTTT. Protein: CSASVKQGVVLEKLFF.

Note on this clone: The junction does not match germline at one end; this may be a read error. This chain uses TRBV5-1 with TRBJ1-5; TRBD1 matches at 10 bases. The CDR3 totals 15 residues. The germline V gene has CDR1 SGHRS and CDR2 YFSETQ. The CDR3: CASRPGTGVNQPQHF. The DNA for the CDR3 is TGTGCCAGCAGACCCGGGACAGGGGTCAATCAGCCCCAGCATTTT.

V is TRBV27 and J is TRBJ2-1; tentatively, D is TRBD2 (6 bases). This CDR3 spans 16 amino acids. Trimming took 7 bases from V and 5 from J, leaving 21 bases between them. Looked up from germline, CDR1 is MNHEY and CDR2 is SMNVEV (reference sequence). CDR3 bases: TGTGCCAGCACTCCTATACCGGGACTTATCAACAATGAGCAGTTCTTC. It encodes CASTPIPGLINNEQFF.

As to this clone: Other DNA sequences within the sample encode an identical CDR3. The gene calls are TRBV11-2 and TRBJ1-2, with a weak D call TRBD1 (6 bases). Between the trimmed V and J ends, which lost 5 bases and 1 base, there was a span of 8 bases. The germline V gene has CDR1 SGHAT and CDR2 FQNNGV. This CDR3 region has 13 residues. CDR3 in DNA: TGTGCCAGCAGCCTACAGGGTAACTATGGCTACACCTTC. Its protein is CASSLQGNYGYTF.

The rearrangement joins TRBV27 to TRBJ2-1; TRBD1 aligns across 7 bases. The junction had 4 bases not matched to a gene; V was cut back by 2 bases and J by 6 bases. CDR3 length: 14 residues. Germline CDR1 and CDR2: MNHEY and SMNVEV (reference sequence). In DNA form, the CDR3 reads TGTGCCAGCAGTTTAACCGGGACAGCCAATGAGCAGTTCTTC. This gives the protein CASSLTGTANEQFF.

The table lists this clone with a count of one. The chain carries TRBV12-3 or TRBV12-4 and TRBJ2-5; D is perhaps TRBD1 (5 bases). This CDR3 is 12 amino acids long. The ends were cut back, 4 bases at V and 5 bases at J, with 8 bases in the middle. The DNA of the CDR3 is TGTGCCAGCAGTTCTCACAGGGAGACCCAGTACTTC. Its translation is CASSSHRETQYF.

The gene calls are TRBV7-3 and TRBJ2-1, with D unresolved. This CDR3 comprises 13 residues. CDR1 SGHTA and CDR2 FQGTGA come from the germline V gene. Trimming took 1 base from V and 6 from J, leaving 7 bases between them. CDR3 in DNA: TGTGCCAGCAGCTTAATCTCCCGCAATGAGCAGTTCTTC. Protein: CASSLISRNEQFF.

The V and J genes are TRBV27 and TRBJ1-6; 9 bases agree with TRBD1. There are 17 residues in the CDR3. V trimming: 10 bases; J trimming: 7 bases; junction bases outside the gene matches: 17. The germline CDR1 and CDR2 sequences are MNHEY and SMNVEV (reference sequence). The chain's CDR3 is CATTKSSAGTGNSPLHF. CDR3 nucleotide sequence: TGTGCCACTACAAAAAGCTCCGCCGGGACAGGGAATTCACCCCTCCACTTT.

This rearrangement joins TRBV11-2 to TRBJ1-3, with TRBD1 as a possible D gene (6 bases). CDR1 is SGHAT and CDR2 is FQNNGV in the germline V gene. CDR3 length equals 16 residues. Trimming pared 6 bases from V and 4 bases from J, leaving 19 bases between. DNA for the CDR3: TGTGCCAGCAGGGACGCGGGGGGGCTCGGCGGAAACACCATATATTTT. It encodes CASRDAGGLGGNTIYF. Looking up the rest from reference TRBV11-2 and TRBJ1-3 gives the full variable domain: EAGVAQSPRYKIIEKRQSVAFWCNPISGHATLYWYQQILGQGPKLLIQFQNNGVVDDSQLPKDRFSAERLKGVDSTLKIQPAKLEDSAVYLCASRDAGGLGGNTIYFGEGSWLTVV.

J is TRBJ1-2 and V is TRBV7-3, with D possibly matching TRBD1 (6 bases). The V end lost 2 bases, the J end lost 8 bases, and 12 bases lay between the germline ends. The CDR3 is 13 residues long. The germline gives CDR1 SGHTA, CDR2 FQGTGA. The CDR3 sequence: CASSLDPGAGYTF. The CDR3 DNA reads as TGTGCCAGCAGCTTAGATCCAGGGGCCGGCTACACCTTC.

The genes are TRBV28 and TRBJ2-5; D is perhaps TRBD1 (6 bases). The CDR3 extends over 16 amino acids. Trimming took 1 base from V and 1 from J, leaving 13 bases between them. CDR1 and CDR2 from the germline V gene are MDHEN and SYDVKM. The CDR3 DNA follows: TGTGCCAGCAGTTTATCCGCTGGGGGCTTCCAAGAGACCCAGTACTTC. It encodes CASSLSAGGFQETQYF. The variable domain in full, with the rest retrieved from reference TRBV28 and TRBJ2-5, is DVKVTQSSRYLVKRTGEKVFLECVQDMDHENMFWYRQDPGLGLRLIYFSYDVKMKEKGDIPEGYSVSREKKERFSLILESASTNQTSMYLCASSLSAGGFQETQYFGPGTRLLVL.

The chain has TRBV10-3 and TRBJ1-2, with a weak D call TRBD1 (6 bases). CDR1 ENHRY and CDR2 SYGVKD come from the germline V gene. The CDR3 covers 16 residues. With 10 bases removed from V and 4 bases from J, the gap between germline ends came to 25 bases. The CDR3 spells CATSPYKTGTLYGYTF. The DNA for the CDR3 is TGTGCCACCTCGCCTTACAAGACCGGGACACTCTATGGCTACACCTTC.

This clone was detected a few times. The chain couples TRBV3-1 (or the pseudogene TRBV3-2) to TRBJ2-7, with 7 bases identical to TRBD2. J gave up 1 base and V 4 bases, and 7 bases lay outside the gene matches. Germline CDR1 LGHDT, CDR2 YNNKEL (reference sequence). The length of the CDR3 is 15 residues. The CDR3 DNA reads TGTGCCAGCAGCCGGGGGGGAATGGGGTCCTACGAGCAGTACTTC. Translation gives CASSRGGMGSYEQYF.

The gene calls are TRBV6-5 and TRBJ1-2; TRBD1 agrees at 7 bases. Germline V gene sequence: CDR1 MNHEY, CDR2 SVGAGI. The CDR3 spans 12 residues. V trimming: 10 bases; J trimming: 4 bases; junction bases outside the gene matches: 6. In DNA form, the CDR3 reads TGTGCCACAAAACAGGGGAGCTATGGCTACACCTTC. Translated: CATKQGSYGYTF.

The table lists this clone with a count of one. The chain is built from TRBV27 and TRBJ1-4; D is unclear. Looked up from germline, CDR1 is MNHEY and CDR2 is SMNVEV (reference sequence). The CDR3 contains 15 residues. V was clipped by 5 bases and J by 0 bases, with 10 bases between them. The CDR3, as DNA: TGTGCCAGCAGTCCTGCGAGGGCAACTAATGAAAAACTGTTTTTT. This codes for CASSPARATNEKLFF.

The chain is built from TRBV7-6 and TRBJ2-2; perhaps TRBD1 as D (6 bases). The CDR3 runs 16 residues. Trimming cost V 5 bases and J 5 bases, with 18 bases left between them. Germline V lookup: CDR1 SGHVS, CDR2 FNYEAQ. CDR3 residues: CASSPASAGVTGELFF. The CDR3 nucleotides are TGTGCCAGCAGCCCAGCTTCGGCAGGGGTAACCGGGGAGCTGTTTTTT.

The genes are TRBV5-1 and TRBJ2-5; D perhaps matches TRBD2 (5 bases). From germline, CDR1 is SGHRS and CDR2 YFSETQ. Trimming left V 0 bases short and J 7 bases short, with 10 bases between. This CDR3 has 13 residues. This chain's CDR3 is CASSLAGEGTQYF. The CDR3 DNA sequence: TGCGCCAGCAGCTTGGCAGGCGAGGGGACCCAGTACTTC.

A note on this clone: At one end the junction does not follow the germline gene, possibly because of a read error. V and J are TRBV5-1 and TRBJ1-2; 8 nucleotides align to TRBD1. There are 17 residues in the CDR3. From germline, CDR1 is SGHRS and CDR2 YFSETQ. The CDR3 region has the DNA TGTGCCAGCAGCGGGCGGACAGGGCTTATAACTAACTATGGCTACACCTTC. The encoded protein is CASSGRTGLITNYGYTF.

The table lists this clone with a count of one. V usage is TRBV7-3 and J usage is TRBJ1-2; a possible D gene is TRBD1 (5 bases). Germline values: CDR1 SGHTA, CDR2 FQGTGA. Trimming took 5 bases from V and 0 from J, leaving 13 bases between them. The CDR3 totals 15 residues. CDR3: CASSQFTGANYGYTF. The DNA for the CDR3 is TGTGCCAGCAGCCAGTTTACGGGGGCTAACTATGGCTACACCTTC.